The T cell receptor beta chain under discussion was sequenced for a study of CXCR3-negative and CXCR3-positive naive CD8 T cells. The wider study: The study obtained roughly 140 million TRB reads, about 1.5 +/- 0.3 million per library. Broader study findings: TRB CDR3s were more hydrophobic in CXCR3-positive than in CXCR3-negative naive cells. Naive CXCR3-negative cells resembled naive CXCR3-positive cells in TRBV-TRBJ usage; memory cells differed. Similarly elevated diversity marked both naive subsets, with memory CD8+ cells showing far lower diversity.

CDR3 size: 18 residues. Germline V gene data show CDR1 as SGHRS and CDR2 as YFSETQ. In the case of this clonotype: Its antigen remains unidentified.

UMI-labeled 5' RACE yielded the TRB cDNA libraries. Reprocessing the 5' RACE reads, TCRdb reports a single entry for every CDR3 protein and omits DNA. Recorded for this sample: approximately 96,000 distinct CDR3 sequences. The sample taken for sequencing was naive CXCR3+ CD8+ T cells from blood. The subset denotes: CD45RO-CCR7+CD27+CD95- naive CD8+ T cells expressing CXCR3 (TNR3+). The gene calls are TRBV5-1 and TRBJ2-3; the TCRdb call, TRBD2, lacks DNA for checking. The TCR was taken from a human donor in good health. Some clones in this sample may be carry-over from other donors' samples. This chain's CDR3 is CASSLLPTSGRARDTQYF.